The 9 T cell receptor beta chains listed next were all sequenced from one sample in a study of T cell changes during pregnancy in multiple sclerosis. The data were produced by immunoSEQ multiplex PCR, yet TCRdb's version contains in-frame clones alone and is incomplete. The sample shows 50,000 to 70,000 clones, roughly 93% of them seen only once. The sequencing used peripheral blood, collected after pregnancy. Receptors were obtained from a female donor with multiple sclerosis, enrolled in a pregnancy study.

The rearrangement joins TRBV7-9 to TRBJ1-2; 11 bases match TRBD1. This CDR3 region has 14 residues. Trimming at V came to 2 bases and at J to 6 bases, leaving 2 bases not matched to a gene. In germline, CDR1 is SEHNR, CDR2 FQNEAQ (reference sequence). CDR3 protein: CASSLMGQGDGYTF. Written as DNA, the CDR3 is TGTGCCAGCAGCTTAATGGGACAGGGGGATGGCTACACCTTC.

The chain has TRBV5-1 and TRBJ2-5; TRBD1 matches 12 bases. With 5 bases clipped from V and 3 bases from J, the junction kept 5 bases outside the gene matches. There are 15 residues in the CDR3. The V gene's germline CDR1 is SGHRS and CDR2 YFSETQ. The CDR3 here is CASSYGTGGKETQYF. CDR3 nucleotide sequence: TGCGCCAGCAGTTACGGGACAGGGGGCAAAGAGACCCAGTACTTC.

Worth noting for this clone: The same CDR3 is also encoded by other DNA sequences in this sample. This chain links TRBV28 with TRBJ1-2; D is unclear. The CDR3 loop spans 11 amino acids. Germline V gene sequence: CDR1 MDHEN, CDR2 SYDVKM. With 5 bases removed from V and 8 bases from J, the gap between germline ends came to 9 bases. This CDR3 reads CASSPGKGYTF. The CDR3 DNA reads TGTGCCAGCAGTCCCGGGAAGGGCTACACCTTC.

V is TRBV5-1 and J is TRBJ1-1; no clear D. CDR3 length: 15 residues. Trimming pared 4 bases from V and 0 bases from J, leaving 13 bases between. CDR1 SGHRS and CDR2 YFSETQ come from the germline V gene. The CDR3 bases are TGCGCCAGCAGCCTGCAAGCATCTTTGAACACTGAAGCTTTCTTT. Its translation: CASSLQASLNTEAFF. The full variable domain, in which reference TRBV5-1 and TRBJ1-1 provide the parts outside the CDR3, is KAGVTQTPRYLIKTRGQQVTLSCSPISGHRSVSWYQQTPGQGLQFLFEYFSETQRNKGNFPGRFSGRQFSNSRSEMNVSTLELGDSALYLCASSLQASLNTEAFFGQGTRLTVV.

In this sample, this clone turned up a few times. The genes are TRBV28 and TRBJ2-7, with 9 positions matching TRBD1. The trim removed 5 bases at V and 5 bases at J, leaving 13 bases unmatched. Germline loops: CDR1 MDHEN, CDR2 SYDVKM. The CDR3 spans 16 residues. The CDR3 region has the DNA TGTGCCAGCAGTCCGGGACAGGGTAGTGGATGGGACGAGCAGTACTTC. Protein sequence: CASSPGQGSGWDEQYF.

CDR3 in DNA: TGTGCCAGCAGCTTGAGACAGGGCCACCAGCCCCAGCATTTT. Translated: CASSLRQGHQPQHF. V gene TRBV7-2 combines with J gene TRBJ1-5; TRBD1 aligns across 7 bases. Germline V gene sequence: CDR1 SGHTA, CDR2 FQGNSA. This CDR3 spans 14 amino acids. J gave up 7 bases and V 3 bases, and 6 bases lay outside the gene matches.

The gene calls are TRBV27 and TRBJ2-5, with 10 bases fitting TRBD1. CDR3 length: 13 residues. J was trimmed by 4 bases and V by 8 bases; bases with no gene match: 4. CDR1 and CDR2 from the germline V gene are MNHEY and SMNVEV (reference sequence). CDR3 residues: CASARDRGETQYF. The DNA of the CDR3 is TGTGCCAGCGCGAGGGACAGGGGAGAGACCCAGTACTTC.

CDR3 sequence (DNA): TGTGCCAGCACCCCGACTGGCACCGGGGAGCTGTTTTTT. It encodes CASTPTGTGELFF. The V and J genes are TRBV7-8 and TRBJ2-2; D ambiguous. The V end lost 7 bases, the J end lost 4 bases, and 10 bases lay between the germline ends. Germline CDR1 and CDR2: SGHVS and FQNEAQ. The CDR3 sequence is 13 residues long.

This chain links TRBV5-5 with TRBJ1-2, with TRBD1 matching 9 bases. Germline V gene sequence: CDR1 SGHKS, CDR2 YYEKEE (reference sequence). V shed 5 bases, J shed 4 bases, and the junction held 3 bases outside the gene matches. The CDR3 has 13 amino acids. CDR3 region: CASRPTGGYGYTF. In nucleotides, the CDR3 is TGTGCCAGCAGACCGACAGGGGGCTATGGCTACACCTTC.